A selection of T cell receptor beta chains follows, all from one sample in a study of cytomegalovirus exposure and HLA in healthy donors. Method: immunoSEQ multiplex PCR; TCRdb's copy keeps in-frame clones and lacks some. This table has 150,000 or so clones, about 75% appearing once. The sequenced sample consisted of PBMCs. These receptors were taken from a man aged 30-40 years in good health and CMV-seronegative. Both conserved end residues are part of each CDR3. A D gene is named only where the DNA matches it firmly. Not every row has a clone size; where given, it reads once, few, many or a size class.

J: TRBJ2-7
size: -
length: 15
D: TRBD2
V: TRBV19
CDR3: CASRGAGGPYYEQYF
DNA: TGTGCCAGTCGGGGAGCGGGAGGGCCATACTACGAGCAGTACTTC

J: TRBJ1-2
size: -
length: 13
D: -
V: TRBV15
CDR3: CATSRVRNGGYTF
DNA: TGTGCCACCAGCAGGGTCCGAAACGGTGGCTACACCTTC

J: TRBJ2-3
size: -
length: 16
D: TRBD2
V: TRBV13
CDR3: CASKESGGVYTDTQYF
DNA: TGTGCCAGCAAGGAGAGCGGGGGGGTATACACAGATACGCAGTATTTT

J: TRBJ2-1
size: -
length: 14
D: -
V: TRBV28
CDR3: CASSTPGDYNEQFF
DNA: TGTGCCAGCAGCACGCCAGGCGACTACAATGAGCAGTTCTTC

J: TRBJ2-5
size: few
length: 15
D: -
V: TRBV6-1
CDR3: CASSPQGGGAETQYF
DNA: TGTGCCAGCAGTCCCCAGGGAGGCGGCGCGGAGACCCAGTACTTC

J: TRBJ2-6
size: -
length: 16
D: -
V: TRBV6-5
CDR3: CASSYSSSAGANVLTF
DNA: TGTGCCAGCAGTTACTCGAGTAGTGCAGGGGCCAACGTCCTGACTTTC

J: TRBJ1-4
size: -
length: 16
D: -
V: TRBV15
CDR3: CATSRQITAGNEKLFF
DNA: TGTGCCACCAGCAGACAAATAACGGCGGGGAATGAAAAACTGTTTTTT

J: TRBJ2-2
size: once
length: 14
D: TRBD1
V: TRBV7-9
CDR3: CASSFAGGTGELFF
DNA: TGTGCCAGCAGCTTCGCAGGGGGCACCGGGGAGCTGTTTTTT

J: TRBJ2-7
size: -
length: 14
D: TRBD1
V: TRBV4-2
CDR3: CASSTGTGAHEQYF
DNA: TGTGCCAGCAGCACCGGGACAGGGGCCCACGAGCAGTACTTC

J: TRBJ1-4
size: -
length: 15
D: TRBD1
V: TRBV19
CDR3: CASSSRGQGNEKLFF
DNA: TGTGCCAGTAGTTCCAGGGGGCAGGGTAATGAAAAACTGTTTTTT

J: TRBJ2-1
size: -
length: 15
D: -
V: TRBV7-3
CDR3: CASSYYPAAYNEQFF
DNA: TGTGCCAGCAGCTACTATCCTGCAGCCTACAATGAGCAGTTCTTC

J: TRBJ1-2
size: few
length: 13
D: TRBD1
V: TRBV7-9
CDR3: CASSQGTDPGYTF
DNA: TGTGCCAGCAGCCAGGGGACAGATCCTGGCTACACCTTC

J: TRBJ2-7
size: -
length: 14
D: TRBD1
V: TRBV5-1
CDR3: CASSSRQGEYEQYF
DNA: TGCGCCAGCAGCTCCAGACAGGGCGAGTACGAGCAGTACTTC

J: TRBJ2-7
size: few
length: 13
D: -
V: TRBV6-1
CDR3: CASSESQGREQYF
DNA: TGTGCCAGCAGTGAATCACAGGGACGGGAGCAGTACTTC

J: TRBJ2-1
size: -
length: 15
D: TRBD2
V: TRBV5-1
CDR3: CASSRTSGQYNEQFF
DNA: TGCGCCAGCAGCCGGACTAGCGGACAATACAATGAGCAGTTCTTC

J: TRBJ2-7
size: -
length: 14
D: -
V: TRBV28
CDR3: CASSLRLIGHEQYF
DNA: TGTGCCAGCAGTCTCAGACTTATCGGCCACGAGCAGTACTTC

J: TRBJ1-2
size: -
length: 12
D: -
V: TRBV29-1
CDR3: CSVEYRNYGYTF
DNA: TGCAGCGTTGAATACAGAAACTATGGCTACACCTTC

J: TRBJ2-5
size: -
length: 16
D: -
V: TRBV7-8
CDR3: CASSLALLGATETQYF
DNA: TGTGCCAGCAGCTTAGCGCTTCTGGGGGCGACGGAGACCCAGTACTTC

J: TRBJ1-1
size: -
length: 15
D: -
V: TRBV7-8
CDR3: CASSLKGGMNTEAFF
DNA: TGTGCCAGCAGCTTAAAGGGCGGGATGAACACTGAAGCTTTCTTT

J: TRBJ2-3
size: -
length: 16
D: -
V: TRBV5-6
CDR3: CASSRLARSSTDTQYF
DNA: TGTGCCAGCAGCCGGTTAGCGAGGTCTAGCACAGATACGCAGTATTTT

J: TRBJ2-7
size: -
length: 13
D: -
V: TRBV5-1
CDR3: CASSPEAAYEQYF
DNA: TGCGCCAGCAGTCCAGAGGCGGCCTACGAGCAGTACTTC

J: TRBJ2-7
size: -
length: 16
D: -
V: TRBV13
CDR3: CASSLEAGPVLREQYF
DNA: TGTGCCAGCAGCTTAGAGGCAGGCCCAGTCTTACGCGAGCAGTACTTC

J: TRBJ1-5
size: -
length: 15
D: -
V: TRBV6-6
CDR3: CASSYQGTGNQPQHF
DNA: TGTGCCAGCAGTTACCAGGGAACGGGCAATCAGCCCCAGCATTTT

J: TRBJ2-3
size: -
length: 15
D: TRBD2
V: TRBV5-1
CDR3: CASRPIAGGQDTQYF
DNA: TGCGCCAGCAGACCTATAGCGGGGGGTCAAGATACGCAGTATTTT

J: TRBJ2-7
size: -
length: 11
D: -
V: TRBV28
CDR3: CASSLKGREYF
DNA: TGTGCCAGCAGTTTAAAGGGCAGGGAGTACTTC

J: TRBJ2-5
size: -
length: 15
D: -
V: TRBV9
CDR3: CASSPRVGSQETQYF
DNA: TGTGCCAGCAGCCCGCGGGTGGGGAGCCAAGAGACCCAGTACTTC

J: TRBJ2-6
size: -
length: 13
D: -
V: TRBV19
CDR3: CSCRNSGANVLTF
DNA: TGTAGCTGTCGTAACTCTGGGGCCAACGTCCTGACTTTC

J: TRBJ2-5
size: -
length: 15
D: -
V: TRBV5-1
CDR3: CASSLGTGEGETQYF
DNA: TGCGCCAGCAGCTTGGGGACGGGGGAAGGGGAGACCCAGTACTTC

J: TRBJ1-5
size: -
length: 13
D: -
V: TRBV28
CDR3: CASSFYGNQPQHF
DNA: TGTGCCAGCAGTTTTTATGGCAATCAGCCCCAGCATTTT

J: TRBJ2-7
size: -
length: 16
D: TRBD1
V: TRBV6-1
CDR3: CASSERPGQGSYEQYF
DNA: TGTGCCAGCAGTGAACGGCCCGGACAGGGTTCCTACGAGCAGTACTTC

J: TRBJ2-1
size: -
length: 13
D: -
V: TRBV2
CDR3: CASSDRVRDEQFF
DNA: TGTGCCAGCAGTGACAGGGTTCGCGATGAGCAGTTCTTC

J: TRBJ2-7
size: -
length: 20
D: TRBD1
V: TRBV5-1
CDR3: CASSLAGGGQGVPLGYEQYF
DNA: TGCGCCAGCAGCTTGGCTGGAGGCGGGCAGGGGGTCCCCCTCGGATACGAGCAGTACTTC

J: TRBJ1-3
size: -
length: 16
D: TRBD1
V: TRBV28
CDR3: CASSPGDRGSGNTIYF
DNA: TGTGCCAGCAGCCCCGGGGACAGGGGCTCTGGAAACACCATATATTTT

J: TRBJ1-1
size: -
length: 16
D: -
V: TRBV7-3
CDR3: CASSLGVVGAYTEAFF
DNA: TGTGCCAGCAGCTTAGGGGTCGTTGGGGCCTACACTGAAGCTTTCTTT

J: TRBJ1-2
size: few
length: 13
D: -
V: TRBV6-1
CDR3: CASSAAGVYGYTF
DNA: TGTGCCAGCAGTGCTGCGGGCGTCTATGGCTACACCTTC

J: TRBJ2-7
size: few
length: 16
D: TRBD1
V: TRBV28
CDR3: CASSSLLEDRVAEQYF
DNA: TGTGCCAGCAGCAGTTTACTGGAGGACAGGGTAGCCGAGCAGTACTTC

J: TRBJ1-5
size: once
length: 15
D: -
V: TRBV19
CDR3: CASIERGTSNQPQHF
DNA: TGTGCCAGTATCGAAAGGGGGACTAGCAATCAGCCCCAGCATTTT

J: TRBJ1-1
size: -
length: 14
D: -
V: TRBV7-2
CDR3: CASRPLEGNTEAFF
DNA: TGTGCCAGCAGACCCTTAGAGGGGAACACTGAAGCTTTCTTT

J: TRBJ2-7
size: few
length: 15
D: TRBD1
V: TRBV27
CDR3: CASSPLGQRSYEQYF
DNA: TGTGCCAGCAGTCCCCTGGGACAGCGTTCCTACGAGCAGTACTTC

J: TRBJ1-4
size: -
length: 13
D: TRBD1
V: TRBV18
CDR3: CASSPGQDEKLFF
DNA: TGTGCCAGCTCCCCGGGACAGGATGAAAAACTGTTTTTT

J: TRBJ1-3
size: -
length: 20
D: -
V: TRBV28
CDR3: CASSLQRWGVRGSSGNTIYF
DNA: TGTGCCAGCAGTTTACAACGATGGGGAGTTCGGGGGAGCTCTGGAAACACCATATATTTT

J: TRBJ2-1
size: -
length: 16
D: TRBD2
V: TRBV2
CDR3: CASSSPGLANYNEQFF
DNA: TGTGCCAGCAGTTCCCCCGGACTAGCGAACTACAATGAGCAGTTCTTC

J: TRBJ1-5
size: few
length: 15
D: TRBD1
V: TRBV2
CDR3: CASSERTGFNQPQHF
DNA: TGTGCCAGCAGTGAACGGACAGGATTCAATCAGCCCCAGCATTTT

J: TRBJ1-1
size: -
length: 14
D: TRBD1
V: TRBV30
CDR3: CAWSVRAGGTEAFF
DNA: TGTGCCTGGAGTGTACGGGCAGGGGGCACTGAAGCTTTCTTT

J: TRBJ2-1
size: few
length: 16
D: TRBD2
V: TRBV4-1
CDR3: CASSSRLAQGSHEQFF
DNA: TGCGCCAGCAGTTCCCGACTAGCCCAAGGGTCACATGAGCAGTTCTTC

J: TRBJ2-3
size: -
length: 15
D: TRBD1
V: TRBV28
CDR3: CASCDRDPVTDTQYF
DNA: TGTGCCAGCTGTGACAGGGATCCAGTGACAGATACGCAGTATTTT